The clone carrying this T cell receptor (delta chain) was counted between two and nine times. A far larger clone is off by one base, so a read error is likely. CDR3 length: 18 residues. Looked up from germline, CDR1 is GEAIGNYY and CDR2 is EKD. The data stem from a study of gamma-delta chains in newborns, infants, children. Across the study: Innate gammadelta T cells reportedly expand polyclonally right after birth, driven by microbial exposure, per the title.

With CATT, TCRdb re-called clones from the reads. The repertoire holds around 2,800 delta-chain clones, with less than 4% as singletons. Sequences were obtained from blood. This receptor was taken from a child who was a newborn, infant or young child, either healthy, febrile or measles-vaccinated (not recorded which). V and J are TRDV2 and TRDJ3; TRDD3 matches 11 bases. The CDR3 spells CACGTVLGDTWDTRQMFF. The DNA of the CDR3 is TGTGCCTGTGGCACCGTACTGGGGGATACCTGGGACACCCGACAGATGTTTTTC.